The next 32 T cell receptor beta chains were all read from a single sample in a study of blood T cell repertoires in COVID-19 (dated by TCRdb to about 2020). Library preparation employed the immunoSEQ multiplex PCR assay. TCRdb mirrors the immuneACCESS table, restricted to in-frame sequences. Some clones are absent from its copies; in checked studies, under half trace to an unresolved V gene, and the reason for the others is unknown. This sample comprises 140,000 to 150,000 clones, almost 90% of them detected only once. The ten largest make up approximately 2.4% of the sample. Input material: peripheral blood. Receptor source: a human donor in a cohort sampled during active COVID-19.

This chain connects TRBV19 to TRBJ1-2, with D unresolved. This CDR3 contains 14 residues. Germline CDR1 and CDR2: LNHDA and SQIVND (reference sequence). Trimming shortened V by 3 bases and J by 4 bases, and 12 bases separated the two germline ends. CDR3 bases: TGTGCCAGTAGTATGAGGTCTACGCGCTATGGCTACACCTTC. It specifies CASSMRSTRYGYTF.

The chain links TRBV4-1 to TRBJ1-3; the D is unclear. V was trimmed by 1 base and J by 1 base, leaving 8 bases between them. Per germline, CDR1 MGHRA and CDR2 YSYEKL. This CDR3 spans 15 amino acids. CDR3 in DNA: TGCGCCAGCAGCCAAGGAGGTGGGTCTGGAAACACCATATATTTT. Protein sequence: CASSQGGGSGNTIYF.

This CDR3 is CAVNGRVSSEKLFF. As DNA, the CDR3 is TGTGCCGTAAACGGGAGGGTATCGAGTGAAAAACTGTTTTTT. The chain carries TRBV30 and TRBJ1-4; D is unclear. Looked up from germline, CDR1 is GTSNPN and CDR2 is SVGIG (reference sequence). V gave up 8 bases and J gave up 7 bases, with 20 bases separating them. CDR3 length: 14 residues.

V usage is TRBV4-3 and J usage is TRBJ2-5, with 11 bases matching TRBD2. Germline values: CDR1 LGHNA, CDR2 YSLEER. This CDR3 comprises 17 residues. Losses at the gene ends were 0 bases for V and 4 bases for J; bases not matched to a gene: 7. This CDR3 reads CASSQEASGRMGETQYF. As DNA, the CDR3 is TGCGCCAGCAGCCAAGAAGCTAGCGGGAGGATGGGAGAGACCCAGTACTTC.

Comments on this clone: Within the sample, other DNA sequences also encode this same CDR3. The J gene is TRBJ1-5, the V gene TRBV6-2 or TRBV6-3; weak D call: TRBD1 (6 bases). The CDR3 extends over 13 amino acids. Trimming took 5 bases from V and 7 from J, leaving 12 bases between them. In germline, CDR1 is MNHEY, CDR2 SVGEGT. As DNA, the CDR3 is TGTGCCAGCAGTAGGGACACTGGGCAGCCCCAGCATTTT. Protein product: CASSRDTGQPQHF.

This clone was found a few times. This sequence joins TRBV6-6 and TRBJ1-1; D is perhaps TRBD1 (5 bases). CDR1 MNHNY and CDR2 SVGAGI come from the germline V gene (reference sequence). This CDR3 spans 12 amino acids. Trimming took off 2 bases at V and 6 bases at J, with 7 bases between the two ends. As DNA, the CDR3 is TGTGCCAGCAGTTACCCGGGGGCTGAAGCTTTCTTT. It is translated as CASSYPGAEAFF.

CDR3 region: CASSLELRDRAYEQYF. The CDR3 DNA reads TGTGCCAGCAGCTTAGAATTGAGGGACAGGGCCTACGAGCAGTACTTC. The genes are TRBV7-2 and TRBJ2-7, with 9 bases fitting TRBD1. V gave up 1 base and J gave up 2 bases; unmatched junction bases: 6. Germline V lookup: CDR1 SGHTA, CDR2 FQGNSA. The CDR3 extends over 16 amino acids.

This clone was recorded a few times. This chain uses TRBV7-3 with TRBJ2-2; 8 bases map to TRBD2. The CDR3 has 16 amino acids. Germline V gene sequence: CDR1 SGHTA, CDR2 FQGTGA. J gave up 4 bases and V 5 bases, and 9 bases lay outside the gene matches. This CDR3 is CASSAPSGTSTGELFF. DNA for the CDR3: TGTGCCAGCAGCGCCCCGTCCGGGACTAGCACCGGGGAGCTGTTTTTT. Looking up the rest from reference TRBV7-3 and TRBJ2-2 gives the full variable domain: GAGVSQTPSNKVTEKGKYVELRCDPISGHTALYWYRQSLGQGPEFLIYFQGTGAADDSGLPNDRFFAVRPEGSVSTLKIQRTERGDSAVYLCASSAPSGTSTGELFFGEGSRLTVL.

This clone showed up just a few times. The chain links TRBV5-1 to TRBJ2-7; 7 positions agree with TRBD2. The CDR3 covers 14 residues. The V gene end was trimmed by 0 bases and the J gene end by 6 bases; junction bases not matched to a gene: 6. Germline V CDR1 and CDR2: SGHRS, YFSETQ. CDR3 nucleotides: TGCGCCAGCAGCTTGGGGGAGGGGCTCTCCGAGCAGTACTTC. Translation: CASSLGEGLSEQYF.

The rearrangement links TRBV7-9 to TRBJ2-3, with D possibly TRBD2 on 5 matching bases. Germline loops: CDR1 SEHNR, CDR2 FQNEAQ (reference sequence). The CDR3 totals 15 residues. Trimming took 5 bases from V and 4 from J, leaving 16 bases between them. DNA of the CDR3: TGTGCCAGCAGCGAGCCCATAACCGGGGCAGATACGCAGTATTTT. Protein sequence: CASSEPITGADTQYF.

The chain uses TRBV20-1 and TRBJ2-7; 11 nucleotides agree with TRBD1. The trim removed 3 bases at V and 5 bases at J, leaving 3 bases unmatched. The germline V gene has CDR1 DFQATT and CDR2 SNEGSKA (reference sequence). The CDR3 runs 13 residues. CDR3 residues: CSASRTGGDEQYF. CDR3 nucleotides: TGCAGTGCTAGTCGGACAGGGGGCGACGAGCAGTACTTC.

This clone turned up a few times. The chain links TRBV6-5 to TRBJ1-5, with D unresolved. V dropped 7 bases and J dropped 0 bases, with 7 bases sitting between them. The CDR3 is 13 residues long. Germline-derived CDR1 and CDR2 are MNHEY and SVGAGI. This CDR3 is CASKRGSNQPQHF. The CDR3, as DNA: TGTGCCAGCAAACGGGGTAGCAATCAGCCCCAGCATTTT.

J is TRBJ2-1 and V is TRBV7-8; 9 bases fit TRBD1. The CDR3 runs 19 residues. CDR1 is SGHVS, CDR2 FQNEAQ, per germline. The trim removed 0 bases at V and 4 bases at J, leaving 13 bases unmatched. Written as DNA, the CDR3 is TGTGCCAGCAGCTTAGCGAGCGGGACAGGGAATGTGGGTTACAATGAGCAGTTCTTC. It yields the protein CASSLASGTGNVGYNEQFF.

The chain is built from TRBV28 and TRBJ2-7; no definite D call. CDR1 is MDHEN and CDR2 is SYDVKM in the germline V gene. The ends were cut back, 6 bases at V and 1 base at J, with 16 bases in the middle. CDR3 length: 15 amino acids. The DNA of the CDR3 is TGTGCCAGCAGCCCTTCGGTAGCTTTATCCTACGAGCAGTACTTC. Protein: CASSPSVALSYEQYF.

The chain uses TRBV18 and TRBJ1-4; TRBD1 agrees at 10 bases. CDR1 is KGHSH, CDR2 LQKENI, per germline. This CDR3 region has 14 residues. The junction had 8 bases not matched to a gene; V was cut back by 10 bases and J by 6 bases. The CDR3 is CATRQGAEYEKLFF. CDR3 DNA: TGTGCCACCCGACAGGGGGCAGAATATGAAAAACTGTTTTTT.

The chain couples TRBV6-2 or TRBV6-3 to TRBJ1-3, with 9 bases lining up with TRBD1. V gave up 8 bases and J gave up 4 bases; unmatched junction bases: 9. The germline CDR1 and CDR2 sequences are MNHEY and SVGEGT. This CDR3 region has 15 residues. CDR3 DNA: TGTGCCAGCTGCCAACAGGGGGCTTACGGAAACACCATATATTTT. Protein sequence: CASCQQGAYGNTIYF.

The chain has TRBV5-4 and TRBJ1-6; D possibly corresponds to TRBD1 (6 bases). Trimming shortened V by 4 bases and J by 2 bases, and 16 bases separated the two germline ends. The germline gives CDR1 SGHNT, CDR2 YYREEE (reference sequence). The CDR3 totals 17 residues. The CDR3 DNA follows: TGTGCCAGCAGCCCTCGTAAGGGGGAAGCCTATAATTCACCCCTCCACTTT. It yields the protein CASSPRKGEAYNSPLHF.

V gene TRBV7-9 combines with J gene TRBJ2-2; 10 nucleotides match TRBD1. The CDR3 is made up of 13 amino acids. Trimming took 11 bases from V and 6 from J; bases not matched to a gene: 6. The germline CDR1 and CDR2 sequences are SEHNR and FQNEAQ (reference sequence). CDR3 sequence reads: CAGRQGAAGELFF. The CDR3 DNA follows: TGTGCCGGAAGACAGGGGGCCGCCGGGGAGCTGTTTTTT.

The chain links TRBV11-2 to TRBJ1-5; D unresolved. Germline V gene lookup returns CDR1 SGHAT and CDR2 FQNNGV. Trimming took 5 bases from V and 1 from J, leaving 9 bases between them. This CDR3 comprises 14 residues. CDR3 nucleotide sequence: TGTGCCAGCAGCCCCTGGGAGAGCAATCAGCCCCAGCATTTT. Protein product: CASSPWESNQPQHF.

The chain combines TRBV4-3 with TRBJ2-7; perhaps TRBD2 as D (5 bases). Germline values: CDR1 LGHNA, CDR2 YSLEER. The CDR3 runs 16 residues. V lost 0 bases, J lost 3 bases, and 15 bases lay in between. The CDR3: CASSQDALRGFYEQYF. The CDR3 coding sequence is TGCGCCAGCAGCCAAGACGCCCTCCGAGGGTTCTACGAGCAGTACTTC.

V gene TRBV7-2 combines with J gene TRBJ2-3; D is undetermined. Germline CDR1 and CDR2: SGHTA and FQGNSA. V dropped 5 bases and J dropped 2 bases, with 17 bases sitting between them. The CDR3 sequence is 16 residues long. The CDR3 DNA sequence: TGTGCCAGCAGCCCCAGACTGACTTCTCCCACAGATACGCAGTATTTT. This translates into CASSPRLTSPTDTQYF.

CDR3 sequence: CAWSVREGFTEAFF. CDR3 DNA sequence: TGTGCCTGGAGTGTACGGGAGGGGTTCACTGAAGCTTTCTTT. The chain couples TRBV30 to TRBJ1-1; weak D call: TRBD1 (5 bases). The V end lost 0 bases, the J end lost 4 bases, and 12 bases lay between the germline ends. The CDR3 contains 14 residues. Germline loops: CDR1 GTSNPN, CDR2 SVGIG (reference sequence).

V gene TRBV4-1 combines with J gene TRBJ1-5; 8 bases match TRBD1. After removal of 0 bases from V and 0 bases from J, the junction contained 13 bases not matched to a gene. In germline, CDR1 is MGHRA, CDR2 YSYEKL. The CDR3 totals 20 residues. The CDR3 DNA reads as TGCGCCAGCAGCCAAGATCTGGTGGGACAGGCAACATATAGCAATCAGCCCCAGCATTTT. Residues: CASSQDLVGQATYSNQPQHF.

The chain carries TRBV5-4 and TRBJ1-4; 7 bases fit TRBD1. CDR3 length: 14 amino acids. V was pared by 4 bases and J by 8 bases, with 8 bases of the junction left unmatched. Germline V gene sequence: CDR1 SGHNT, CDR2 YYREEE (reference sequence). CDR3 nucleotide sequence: TGTGCCAGCAGCCCTGACAGGGTGAGGGAAAAACTGTTTTTT. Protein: CASSPDRVREKLFF.

The CDR3 spells CASSTERASGSYFSYEQYF. The CDR3 DNA is TGTGCCAGCAGCACGGAACGGGCTAGCGGCTCGTACTTCTCCTACGAGCAGTACTTC. The chain is built from TRBV6-2 or TRBV6-3 and TRBJ2-7, with 7 bases that match TRBD2. The CDR3 covers 19 residues. Trimming at V came to 6 bases and at J to 0 bases, leaving 20 bases not matched to a gene. Germline CDR1 reads MNHEY; CDR2 reads SVGEGT.

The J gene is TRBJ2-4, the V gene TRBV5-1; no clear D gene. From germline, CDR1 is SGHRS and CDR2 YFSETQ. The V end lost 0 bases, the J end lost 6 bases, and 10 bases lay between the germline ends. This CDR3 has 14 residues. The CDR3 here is CASSLGIQPNIQYF. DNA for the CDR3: TGCGCCAGCAGCTTGGGGATACAGCCAAACATTCAGTACTTC. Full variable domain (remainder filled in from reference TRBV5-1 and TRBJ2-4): KAGVTQTPRYLIKTRGQQVTLSCSPISGHRSVSWYQQTPGQGLQFLFEYFSETQRNKGNFPGRFSGRQFSNSRSEMNVSTLELGDSALYLCASSLGIQPNIQYFGAGTRLSVL.

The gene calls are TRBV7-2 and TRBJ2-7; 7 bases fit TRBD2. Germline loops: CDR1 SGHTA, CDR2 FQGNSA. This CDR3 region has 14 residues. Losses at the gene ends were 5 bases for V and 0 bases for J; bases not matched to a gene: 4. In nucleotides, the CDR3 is TGTGCCAGCAGCACTAGCGCGTACTCCTACGAGCAGTACTTC. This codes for CASSTSAYSYEQYF.

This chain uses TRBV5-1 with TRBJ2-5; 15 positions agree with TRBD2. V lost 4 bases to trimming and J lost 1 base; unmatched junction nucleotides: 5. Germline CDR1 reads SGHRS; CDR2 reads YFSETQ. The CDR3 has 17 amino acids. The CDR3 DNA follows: TGCGCCAGCAGCGAGGGACTAGCGGGGGGTATCCAAGAGACCCAGTACTTC. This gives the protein CASSEGLAGGIQETQYF.

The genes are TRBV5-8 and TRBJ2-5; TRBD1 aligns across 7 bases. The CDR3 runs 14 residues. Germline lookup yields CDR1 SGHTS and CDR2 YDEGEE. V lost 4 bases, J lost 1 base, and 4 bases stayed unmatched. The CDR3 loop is CASSPTGAQETQYF. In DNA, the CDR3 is TGTGCCAGCAGCCCAACAGGGGCCCAAGAGACCCAGTACTTC.

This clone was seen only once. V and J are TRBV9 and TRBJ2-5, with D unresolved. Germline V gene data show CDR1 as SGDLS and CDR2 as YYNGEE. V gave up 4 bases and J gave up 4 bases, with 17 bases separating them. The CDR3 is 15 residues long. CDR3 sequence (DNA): TGTGCCAGCAGCCCTGGTTTTACAGACCCAGAGACCCAGTACTTC. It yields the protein CASSPGFTDPETQYF.

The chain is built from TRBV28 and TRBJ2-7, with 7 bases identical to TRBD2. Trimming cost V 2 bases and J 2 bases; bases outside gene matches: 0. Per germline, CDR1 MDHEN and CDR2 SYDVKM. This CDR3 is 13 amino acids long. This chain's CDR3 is CASSLGLAYEQYF. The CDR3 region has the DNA TGTGCCAGCAGTTTAGGACTAGCCTACGAGCAGTACTTC.

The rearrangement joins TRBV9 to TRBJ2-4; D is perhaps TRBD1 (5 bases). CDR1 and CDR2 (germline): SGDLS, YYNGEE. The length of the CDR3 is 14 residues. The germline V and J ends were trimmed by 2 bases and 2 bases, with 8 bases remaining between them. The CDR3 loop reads CASSVRTTKNIQYF. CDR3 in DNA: TGTGCCAGCAGCGTCCGGACAACCAAAAACATTCAGTACTTC.